These T cell receptor beta chains were read from a single sample in a study of blood T cell repertoires in COVID-19. TCRdb's table, derived via immunoSEQ multiplex PCR, lists solely in-frame clones and lacks some. The sample carries some 130,000 clones, approximately 77% recorded once. Sequences were obtained from peripheral blood. The receptors were sampled from a man at least 80 years old with acute or convalescent COVID-19. The CDR3 runs from the conserved cysteine through the conserved F or W. A D gene is named only where the DNA matches it firmly. Expanded clones are given a class, and other clones once, few, many or no size at all.

16	TRBV6-2/TRBV6-3	-	-	TRBJ2-7	CASSYSKGINSYEQYF	TGTGCCAGCAGTTACTCAAAGGGGATCAACTCCTACGAGCAGTACTTC
16	TRBV27	-	TRBD1	TRBJ1-4	CASRTDRASTNEKLFF	TGTGCCAGCAGGACCGACAGGGCGTCAACTAATGAAAAACTGTTTTTT
14	TRBV10-3	-	TRBD2	TRBJ2-5	CAISGTSGQETQYF	TGTGCCATCAGTGGGACTAGCGGGCAAGAGACCCAGTACTTC
15	TRBV4-2	-	TRBD2	TRBJ2-1	CASSVLAGGRNEQFF	TGTGCCAGCAGCGTTCTAGCGGGGGGGAGGAATGAGCAGTTCTTC
13	TRBV24-1	once	TRBD2	TRBJ2-3	CATGTSGADTQYF	TGTGCCACGGGGACTAGCGGGGCAGATACGCAGTATTTT
15	TRBV27	-	TRBD2	TRBJ2-3	CASSRTSGSTDTQYF	TGTGCCAGCAGCCGGACTAGCGGCAGCACAGATACGCAGTATTTT
14	TRBV7-2	-	-	TRBJ2-3	CASSLGTSTDTQYF	TGTGCCAGCAGCCTCGGGACTAGCACAGATACGCAGTATTTT
14	TRBV7-8	few	-	TRBJ2-7	CASSFNSLSYEQYF	TGTGCCAGCAGCTTTAATTCACTCTCCTACGAGCAGTACTTC
15	TRBV27	-	TRBD1	TRBJ1-1	CASTLSTGGGTEAFF	TGTGCCAGCACCCTCTCGACAGGGGGGGGAACTGAAGCTTTCTTT
13	TRBV25-1	-	-	TRBJ1-1	CASRAGQNTEAFF	TGTGCCAGCAGGGCTGGACAGAACACTGAAGCTTTCTTT
13	TRBV2	-	-	TRBJ1-2	CASFSDGGGGYTF	TGTGCCAGCTTCTCGGACGGGGGAGGTGGCTACACCTTC
15	TRBV27	few	-	TRBJ2-1	CASSLVLGGGGEQFF	TGTGCCAGCAGTTTAGTTCTGGGGGGTGGGGGTGAGCAGTTCTTC
12	TRBV29-1	-	TRBD1	TRBJ1-2	CSVERQGYGYTF	TGCAGCGTTGAGCGACAGGGCTATGGCTACACCTTC
16	TRBV4-2	-	-	TRBJ1-6	CASSRGAGDYNSPLHF	TGTGCCAGCAGCCGCGGTGCGGGAGACTATAATTCACCCCTCCACTTT
15	TRBV6-5	-	TRBD2	TRBJ2-2	CASRGSGGRFGELFF	TGTGCCAGCAGGGGTAGCGGGGGGAGGTTCGGGGAGCTGTTTTTT
14	TRBV11-2	-	TRBD2	TRBJ2-1	CASSSGTSWVRQFF	TGTGCCAGCAGCTCCGGGACTAGCTGGGTCCGGCAGTTCTTC
15	TRBV4-1	-	TRBD2	TRBJ2-7	CASSQSLTGGYEQYF	TGCGCCAGCAGCCAATCACTTACGGGGGGTTACGAGCAGTACTTC
16	TRBV28	-	TRBD1	TRBJ2-7	CASSPPAGQGSYEQYF	TGTGCCAGCAGTCCTCCTGCGGGACAGGGTTCTTACGAGCAGTACTTC
15	TRBV7-2	-	-	TRBJ2-2	CASSIPGQNTGELFF	TGTGCCAGCAGCATACCGGGACAGAACACCGGGGAGCTGTTTTTT
14	TRBV7-2	-	TRBD1	TRBJ1-2	CASSPGTGHDGYTF	TGTGCCAGCAGCCCTGGGACAGGACATGATGGCTACACCTTC
14	TRBV15	-	-	TRBJ2-7	CATSSSFTGIEQYF	TGTGCCACCAGCAGTTCCTTTACAGGGATAGAGCAGTACTTC
16	TRBV5-1	few	TRBD2	TRBJ2-1	CASSLPGAGVYNEQFF	TGCGCCAGCAGCTTGCCTGGTGCGGGGGTCTACAATGAGCAGTTCTTC
15	TRBV11-3	few	-	TRBJ2-3	CASSFGQTSTDTQYF	TGTGCCAGCAGCTTCGGACAGACAAGCACAGATACGCAGTATTTT
14	TRBV3-1/TRBV3-2	-	-	TRBJ1-2	CASSQGTANYGYTF	TGTGCCAGCAGCCAAGGGACAGCCAACTATGGCTACACCTTC
13	TRBV6-5	once	-	TRBJ1-5	CASSITTWQPQHF	TGTGCCAGCAGTATTACCACTTGGCAGCCCCAGCATTTT
15	TRBV7-3	once	TRBD2	TRBJ2-3	CASSFSGGPPDTQYF	TGTGCCAGCAGCTTCAGCGGGGGGCCGCCAGATACGCAGTATTTT
16	TRBV24-1	-	TRBD2	TRBJ2-1	CATSESSGGVQWKQFF	TGTGCCACCAGTGAGAGTAGCGGGGGGGTACAATGGAAGCAGTTCTTC
14	TRBV2	-	-	TRBJ1-2	CASSGDTSNYGYTF	TGTGCCAGCAGTGGCGACACCTCTAACTATGGCTACACCTTC
14	TRBV19	once	TRBD1	TRBJ1-1	CASSVTGDDTEAFF	TGTGCCAGTAGCGTGACAGGGGACGACACTGAAGCTTTCTTT
15	TRBV5-6	once	TRBD1	TRBJ2-2	CASSLDRGLAGELFF	TGTGCCAGCAGCTTGGACAGGGGGCTTGCCGGGGAGCTGTTTTTT
12	TRBV12-5	-	-	TRBJ2-7	CASGCQGWEQYF	TGTGCTAGTGGTTGCCAGGGATGGGAGCAGTACTTC
13	TRBV19	few	-	TRBJ2-5	CASSWRQQETQYF	TGTGCCAGTAGTTGGCGGCAGCAAGAGACCCAGTACTTC
13	TRBV7-3	-	TRBD1	TRBJ2-1	CASSQGQRYEQFF	TGTGCCAGCAGCCAGGGACAGCGTTATGAGCAGTTCTTC
13	TRBV2	-	-	TRBJ1-1	CASSTAPGSEAFF	TGTGCCAGCAGCACCGCCCCGGGTTCGGAAGCTTTCTTT
17	TRBV4-1	-	-	TRBJ1-4	CASSQDPGWATNEKLFF	TGCGCCAGCAGCCAAGACCCAGGGTGGGCAACTAATGAAAAACTGTTTTTT
14	TRBV6-5	-	TRBD2	TRBJ2-7	CASSSAGGRYEQYF	TGTGCCAGCAGTTCAGCGGGGGGGCGCTACGAGCAGTACTTC
14	TRBV2	-	-	TRBJ2-2	CASRRDGTLGELFF	TGTGCCAGCAGGAGAGACGGGACACTAGGGGAGCTGTTTTTT
15	TRBV9	-	-	TRBJ2-4	CASSVSPRQENIQYF	TGTGCCAGCAGCGTATCCCCCCGACAGGAAAACATTCAGTACTTC
13	TRBV2	-	-	TRBJ2-3	CASSAILTDTQYF	TGTGCCAGCAGTGCTATCCTCACAGATACGCAGTATTTT
19	TRBV7-9	-	-	TRBJ1-4	CASSGKPRARREANEKLFF	TGTGCCAGCAGCGGGAAACCCCGGGCCCGCAGGGAGGCTAATGAAAAACTGTTTTTT
14	TRBV6-6	-	TRBD1	TRBJ1-4	CASSDRTGDEKLFF	TGTGCCAGCAGCGACCGGACAGGGGATGAAAAACTGTTTTTT
15	TRBV3-1/TRBV3-2	few	-	TRBJ1-2	CASSRAAQPWYGYTF	TGTGCCAGCAGCCGAGCAGCACAGCCGTGGTATGGCTACACCTTC
16	TRBV19	once	TRBD1	TRBJ1-4	CASSILRPGGNEKLFF	TGTGCCAGTAGTATACTTCGGCCAGGGGGCAATGAAAAACTGTTTTTT
12	TRBV14	few	-	TRBJ2-7	CASSPHNYEQYF	TGTGCCAGCAGCCCACACAACTACGAGCAGTACTTC
17	TRBV5-1	-	TRBD2	TRBJ2-5	CASSLMASGGTGETQYF	TGCGCCAGCAGCTTGATGGCTAGCGGGGGGACGGGAGAGACCCAGTACTTC
15	TRBV18	-	-	TRBJ2-1	CASSPRATGLDEQFF	TGTGCCAGCTCACCGAGGGCTACAGGGCTCGATGAGCAGTTCTTC
14	TRBV6-2/TRBV6-3	-	-	TRBJ2-7	CASSLRTVGYEQYF	TGTGCCAGCAGTCTTCGGACAGTGGGCTACGAGCAGTACTTC
13	TRBV18	-	-	TRBJ2-6	CASYLSGANVLTF	TGTGCCAGCTATCTTTCTGGGGCCAACGTCCTGACTTTC
21	TRBV21-1	-	-	TRBJ2-7	CASSKVNRPGIAGHISYEQYF	TGTGCCAGCAGCAAAGTGAATCGCCCCGGTATAGCGGGGCATATCTCCTACGAGCAGTACTTC
11	TRBV5-6	-	-	TRBJ2-1	CASSLVGEQFF	TGTGCCAGCAGCTTGGTCGGGGAGCAGTTCTTC
15	TRBV18	-	-	TRBJ2-3	CASSPGGATTDTQYF	TGTGCCAGCTCACCAGGGGGCGCGACGACAGATACGCAGTATTTT
15	TRBV6-6	-	-	TRBJ2-2	CASSYSETTQRELFF	TGTGCCAGCAGTTACTCAGAGACTACTCAACGGGAGCTGTTTTTT
15	TRBV29-1	-	TRBD1	TRBJ1-5	CSVLPRDRKGQPQHF	TGCAGCGTCCTCCCCCGGGACAGAAAAGGACAGCCCCAGCATTTT
18	TRBV11-3	many	TRBD2	TRBJ2-3	CASSLGITSGGSTDTQYF	TGTGCCAGCAGCTTAGGAATAACTAGCGGGGGTTCCACAGATACGCAGTATTTT
15	TRBV27	-	TRBD1	TRBJ1-1	CASSLSGTASAEAFF	TGTGCCAGCAGTTTATCTGGGACAGCGAGCGCTGAAGCTTTCTTT